Below, one T cell receptor (beta chain) is given with its context. Trimming removed 8 bases from V and 3 bases from J, with 10 bases in between. This CDR3 contains 13 residues. The record originates from a study of blood T cell repertoires in COVID-19. Study at large: The United States, Italy and Spain were the sources of the acute and convalescent COVID-19 samples.

As handled by the study authors: Reference gene primer amplification gave estimated nucleated cell counts. Some clones are missing from TCRdb's copy, which holds only in-frame ones; the method was immunoSEQ multiplex PCR. The V and J calls and clone size are taken from that table; D and trimming were inferred from the DNA. Of about 400,000 clones listed, roughly 85% are singletons. Sequences were obtained from PBMCs or T cells enriched from blood (not recorded which). V usage is TRBV12-3 or TRBV12-4 and J usage is TRBJ2-2; maybe TRBD1 (6 bases). The receptor comes from a young woman with acute COVID-19. CDR3 residues: CASVGADTGELFF. CDR3 bases: TGTGCCAGCGTGGGGGCGGACACCGGGGAGCTGTTTTTT.